This note documents a single TCR beta chain sequence. In terms of age and location, participants ranged from about 18 to 100 years and lived in about 25 US areas. Sequenced by immunoSEQ multiplex PCR; TCRdb stores in-frame clones only, minus some. The sample carries fewer than 600,000 clones, roughly 90% recorded once. The trim removed 0 bases at V and 6 bases at J, leaving 1 base unmatched. CDR1 ENHRY and CDR2 SYGVKD come from the germline V gene. The CDR3 covers 14 residues. The sample is drawn from a study of blood T cell repertoires in COVID-19. This chain links TRBV10-3 with TRBJ1-4, with TRBD1 identical over 7 bases. The receptor was isolated from a woman between 35 and 50 years old who had recovered from COVID-19. What was sequenced was PBMCs or T cells enriched from blood (not recorded which). The CDR3 sequence is CAISESTGDEKLFF. CDR3 bases: TGTGCCATCAGTGAGTCAACAGGGGATGAAAAACTGTTTTTT.